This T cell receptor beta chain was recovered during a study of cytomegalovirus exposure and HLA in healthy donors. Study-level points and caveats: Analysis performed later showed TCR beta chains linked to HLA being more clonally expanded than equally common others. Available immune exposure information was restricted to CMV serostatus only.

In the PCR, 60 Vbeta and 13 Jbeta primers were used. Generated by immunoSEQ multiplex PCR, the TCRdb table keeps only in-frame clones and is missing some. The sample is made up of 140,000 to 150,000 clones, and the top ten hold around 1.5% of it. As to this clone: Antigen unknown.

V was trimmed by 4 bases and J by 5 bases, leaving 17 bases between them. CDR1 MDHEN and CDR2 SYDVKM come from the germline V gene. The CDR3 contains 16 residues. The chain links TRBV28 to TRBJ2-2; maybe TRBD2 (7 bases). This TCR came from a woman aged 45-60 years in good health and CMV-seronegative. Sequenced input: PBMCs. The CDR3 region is CASSSPGGRLTGELFF. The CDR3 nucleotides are TGTGCCAGCAGTTCACCCGGGGGGCGCTTGACCGGGGAGCTGTTTTTT.